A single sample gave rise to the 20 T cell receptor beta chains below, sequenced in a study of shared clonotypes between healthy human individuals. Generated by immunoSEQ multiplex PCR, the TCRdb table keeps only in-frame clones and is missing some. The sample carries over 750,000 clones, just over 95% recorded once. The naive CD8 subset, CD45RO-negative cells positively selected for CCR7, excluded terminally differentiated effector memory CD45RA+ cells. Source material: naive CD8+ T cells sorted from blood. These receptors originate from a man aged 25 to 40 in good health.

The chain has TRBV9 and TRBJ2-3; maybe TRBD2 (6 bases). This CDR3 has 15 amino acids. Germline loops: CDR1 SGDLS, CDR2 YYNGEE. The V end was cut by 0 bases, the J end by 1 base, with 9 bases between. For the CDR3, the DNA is TGTGCCAGCAGCGTAGGGGGAGGCGGCACAGATACGCAGTATTTT. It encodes CASSVGGGGTDTQYF.

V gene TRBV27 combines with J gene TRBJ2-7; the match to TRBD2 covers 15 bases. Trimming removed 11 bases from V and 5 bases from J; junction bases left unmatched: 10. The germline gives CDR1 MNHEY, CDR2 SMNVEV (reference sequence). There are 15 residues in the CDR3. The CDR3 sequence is CASGLAGGDGHEQYF. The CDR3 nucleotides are TGTGCCTCGGGACTAGCGGGAGGAGACGGGCACGAGCAGTACTTC.

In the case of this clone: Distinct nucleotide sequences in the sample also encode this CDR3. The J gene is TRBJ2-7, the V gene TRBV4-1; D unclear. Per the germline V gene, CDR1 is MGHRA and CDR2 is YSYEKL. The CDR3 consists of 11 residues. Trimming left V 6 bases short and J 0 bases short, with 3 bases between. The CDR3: CASSSSYEQYF. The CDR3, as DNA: TGCGCCAGCAGTAGCTCCTACGAGCAGTACTTC.

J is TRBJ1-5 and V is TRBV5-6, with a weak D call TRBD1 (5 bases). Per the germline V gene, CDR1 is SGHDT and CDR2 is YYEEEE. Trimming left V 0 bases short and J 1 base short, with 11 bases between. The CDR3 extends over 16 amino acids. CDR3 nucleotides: TGTGCCAGCAGCTTGGCGGGGGGTTTAAGCAATCAGCCCCAGCATTTT. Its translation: CASSLAGGLSNQPQHF.

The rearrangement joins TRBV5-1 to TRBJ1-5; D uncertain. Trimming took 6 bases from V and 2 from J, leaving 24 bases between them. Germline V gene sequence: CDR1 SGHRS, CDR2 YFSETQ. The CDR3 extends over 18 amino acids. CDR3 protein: CASISRADVDWGNQPQHF. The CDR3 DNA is TGCGCCAGCATATCGCGGGCCGATGTTGATTGGGGCAATCAGCCCCAGCATTTT.

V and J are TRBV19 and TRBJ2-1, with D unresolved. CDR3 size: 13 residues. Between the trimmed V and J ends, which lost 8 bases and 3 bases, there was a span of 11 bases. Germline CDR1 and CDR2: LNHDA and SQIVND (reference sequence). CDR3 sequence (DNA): TGTGCCAGTGAACACCTAGGCTACAATGAGCAGTTCTTC. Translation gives CASEHLGYNEQFF.

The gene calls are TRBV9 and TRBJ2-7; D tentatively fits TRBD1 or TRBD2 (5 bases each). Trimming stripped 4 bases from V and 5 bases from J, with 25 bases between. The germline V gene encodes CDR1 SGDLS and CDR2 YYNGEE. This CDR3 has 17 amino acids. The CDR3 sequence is CASSTPLGGGPIHEQYF. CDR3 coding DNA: TGTGCCAGCAGCACCCCTCTGGGTGGGGGACCGATACACGAGCAGTACTTC.

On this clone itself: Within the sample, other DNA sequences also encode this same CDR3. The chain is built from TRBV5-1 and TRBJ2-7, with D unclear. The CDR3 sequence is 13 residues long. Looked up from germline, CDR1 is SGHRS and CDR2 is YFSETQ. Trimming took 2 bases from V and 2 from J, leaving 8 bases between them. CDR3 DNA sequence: TGCGCCAGCAGCTTAGGCGGCCCCTACGAGCAGTACTTC. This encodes CASSLGGPYEQYF.

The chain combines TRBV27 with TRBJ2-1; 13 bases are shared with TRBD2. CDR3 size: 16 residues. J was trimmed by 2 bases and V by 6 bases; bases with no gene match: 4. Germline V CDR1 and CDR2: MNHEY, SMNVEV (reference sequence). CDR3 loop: CASRLGLAGAYNEQFF. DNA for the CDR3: TGTGCCAGCAGGTTAGGACTAGCGGGAGCCTACAATGAGCAGTTCTTC.

DNA for the CDR3: TGCAGTGGGACTAGCGGACTCAGGGCAGATACGCAGTATTTT. Translation gives CSGTSGLRADTQYF. This sequence joins TRBV29-1 and TRBJ2-3; 11 bases agree with TRBD2. The V gene's germline CDR1 is SQVTM and CDR2 ANQGSEA. This CDR3 has 14 residues.

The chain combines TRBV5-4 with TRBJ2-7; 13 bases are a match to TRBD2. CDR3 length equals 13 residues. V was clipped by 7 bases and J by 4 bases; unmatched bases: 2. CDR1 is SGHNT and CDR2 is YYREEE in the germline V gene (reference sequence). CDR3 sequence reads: CASGTSGIYEQYF. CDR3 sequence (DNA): TGTGCCAGCGGGACTAGCGGGATTTACGAGCAGTACTTC.

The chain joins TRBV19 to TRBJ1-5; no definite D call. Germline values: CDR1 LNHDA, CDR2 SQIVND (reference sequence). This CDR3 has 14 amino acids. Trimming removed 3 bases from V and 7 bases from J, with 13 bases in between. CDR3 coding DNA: TGTGCCAGTAGTATCCTCAACGGGTTCCAGCCCCAGCATTTT. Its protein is CASSILNGFQPQHF.

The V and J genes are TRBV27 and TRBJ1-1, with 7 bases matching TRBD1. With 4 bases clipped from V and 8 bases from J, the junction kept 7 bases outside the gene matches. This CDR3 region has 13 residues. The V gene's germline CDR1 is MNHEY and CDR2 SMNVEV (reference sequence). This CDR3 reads CASSYLKGAEAFF. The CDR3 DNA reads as TGTGCCAGCAGTTATCTGAAGGGGGCAGAAGCTTTCTTT.

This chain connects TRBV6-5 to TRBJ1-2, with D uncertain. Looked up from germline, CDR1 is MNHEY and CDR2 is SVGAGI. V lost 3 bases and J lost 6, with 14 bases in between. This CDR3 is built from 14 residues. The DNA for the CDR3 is TGTGCCAGCAGTTATAGGGTCCCCCTCAATGGCTACACCTTC. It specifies CASSYRVPLNGYTF.

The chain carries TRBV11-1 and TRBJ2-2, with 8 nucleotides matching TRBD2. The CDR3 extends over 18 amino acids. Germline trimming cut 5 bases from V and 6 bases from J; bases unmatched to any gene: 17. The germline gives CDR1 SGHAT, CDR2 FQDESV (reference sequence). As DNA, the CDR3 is TGTGCCAGCAGCCCCCAGGCGCGGGAGGTCCGGGGGGCCGGGGAGCTGTTTTTT. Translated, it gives CASSPQAREVRGAGELFF.

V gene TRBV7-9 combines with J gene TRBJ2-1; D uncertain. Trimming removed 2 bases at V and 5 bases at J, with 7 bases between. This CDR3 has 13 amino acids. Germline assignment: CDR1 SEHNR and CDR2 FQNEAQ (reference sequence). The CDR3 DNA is TGTGCCAGCAGCTTACCGATCCACAATGAGCAGTTCTTC. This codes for CASSLPIHNEQFF. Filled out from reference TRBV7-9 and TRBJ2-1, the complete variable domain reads DTGVSQNPRHKITKRGQNVTFRCDPISEHNRLYWYRQTLGQGPEFLTYFQNEAQLEKSRLLSDRFSAERPKGSFSTLEIQRTEQGDSAMYLCASSLPIHNEQFFGPGTRLTVL.

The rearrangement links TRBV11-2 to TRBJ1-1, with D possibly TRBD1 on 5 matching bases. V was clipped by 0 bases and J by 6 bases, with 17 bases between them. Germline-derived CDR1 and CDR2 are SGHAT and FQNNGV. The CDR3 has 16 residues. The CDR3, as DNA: TGTGCCAGCAGCTTAGATGTGGCAGGGCCGTTGGCTGAAGCTTTCTTT. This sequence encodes CASSLDVAGPLAEAFF.

DNA for the CDR3: TGTGCCACCAGCAGCGACCTCCTAGGTGATACGCAGTATTTT. This translates into CATSSDLLGDTQYF. The J gene is TRBJ2-3, the V gene TRBV15; D gene uncertain. Germline CDR1 and CDR2: LNHNV and YYDKDF (reference sequence). V was trimmed by 3 bases and J by 6 bases, leaving 13 bases between them. The CDR3 sequence is 14 residues long.

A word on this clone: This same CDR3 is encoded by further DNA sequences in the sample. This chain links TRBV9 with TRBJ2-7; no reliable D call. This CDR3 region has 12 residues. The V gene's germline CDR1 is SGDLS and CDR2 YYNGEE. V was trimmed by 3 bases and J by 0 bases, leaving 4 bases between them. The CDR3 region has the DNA TGTGCCAGCAGCGGCGACTCCTACGAGCAGTACTTC. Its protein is CASSGDSYEQYF.

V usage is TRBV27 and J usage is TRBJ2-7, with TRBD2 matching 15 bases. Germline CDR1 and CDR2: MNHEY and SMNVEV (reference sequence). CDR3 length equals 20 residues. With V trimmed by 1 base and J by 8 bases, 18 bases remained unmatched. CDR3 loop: CASSLYPGTSGRNEGVQQYF. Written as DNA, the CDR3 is TGTGCCAGCAGTTTATATCCCGGGACTAGCGGGAGGAACGAAGGCGTTCAGCAGTACTTC.